This T cell receptor (beta chain) was sequenced for a study of blood T cell repertoires in COVID-19. Overall study: Sites in the United States, Italy and Spain provided acute and convalescent COVID-19 samples. Nucleic acid was either cDNA or gDNA, and it came from T cells, B-cell-depleted T cells, or PBMCs.

CDR1 and CDR2 (germline): SQVTM, ANQGSEA. Germline trimming cut 2 bases from V and 3 bases from J; bases unmatched to any gene: 8. The CDR3 consists of 15 residues. Authors' processing steps: Reference gene primer amplification gave nucleated cell count estimates. Repertoires were generated with immunoSEQ multiplex PCR, while TCRdb's copy carries only in-frame clones and drops some. Clonal size and the V and J genes are those of that table, whereas D and trimming came from the DNA. The table lists 15,000 to 20,000 clones, roughly 84% of them singletons, with around a tenth in the top ten. The sequenced sample consisted of peripheral blood. The receptor was isolated from a middle-aged man with active COVID-19. V gene TRBV29-1 combines with J gene TRBJ2-3, with 7 bases aligning to TRBD2. The DNA of the CDR3 is TGCAGCGTTGAACTTTGGGGGGGTGTGACAGATACGCAGTATTTT. Residues: CSVELWGGVTDTQYF.